This T cell receptor (beta chain) is from a study of early stage breast cancer tumors. General study points: Commonly generated sequences made up most enriched TCRB sequences shared between patients.

This clone was recorded a few times. Its antigen is still unknown. Blood replicates held 0.5 ug DNA, tumor or normal breast about 1.5 ug, two each. TCRdb's table, derived via immunoSEQ multiplex PCR, lists solely in-frame clones and lacks some. The profile shows some 70,000 clones, 79% of them singletons. Sample: blood. The sequence was collected from a person in their sixties with breast cancer.

CDR3 nucleotide sequence: TGTGCCAGCAGCTTAACAGGGGTAGGAAACACCATATATTTT. As protein: CASSLTGVGNTIYF. The V and J genes are TRBV9 and TRBJ1-3; 7 nucleotides agree with TRBD1. Germline lookup yields CDR1 SGDLS and CDR2 YYNGEE. The CDR3 has 14 residues. V shed 4 bases and J 4 bases; nucleotides not matched to a gene: 5.